A selection of T cell receptor beta chains follows, all from one sample in a study of identical twins. TCRdb analysed the 5' RACE reads with MiXCR anew, one entry per CDR3 protein. The sample lists 250,000 to 300,000 distinct CDR3 sequences, less than 9.5% occurring once. These data are also associated with another study on yellow fever vaccine responses in identical twins.

The source material was CD8+ T cells sorted from blood. The receptors were gathered from a woman younger than 30 in good health. Both conserved end residues are part of each CDR3. Each record gives: V gene, J gene, clone size, D gene, CDR3 protein, CDR3 DNA. A D gene is named only where the DNA matches it firmly. Not all rows give a size; the values are once, few, many and, for expanded clones, a class.

v_call: TRBV20-1
j_call: TRBJ2-7
clone_size: many
d_call: TRBD1
cdr3_aa: CSARNRDSFYEQYF
cdr3_nt: TGCAGTGCTAGAAACCGGGACAGTTTCTACGAGCAGTACTTC

v_call: TRBV9
j_call: TRBJ2-3
clone_size: NA
d_call: NA
cdr3_aa: CASSEGVKDTQYF
cdr3_nt: TGTGCCAGCAGCGAGGGGGTAAAGGATACGCAGTATTTT

v_call: TRBV20-1
j_call: TRBJ2-3
clone_size: many
d_call: NA
cdr3_aa: CSARDLSAVAVDTQYF
cdr3_nt: TGCAGTGCTAGAGATCTCTCCGCCGTGGCTGTGGATACGCAGTATTTT

v_call: TRBV5-1
j_call: TRBJ2-3
clone_size: many
d_call: TRBD2
cdr3_aa: CASSTVAGESDTQYF
cdr3_nt: TGCGCCAGCAGCACCGTAGCGGGAGAGTCAGATACGCAGTATTTT

v_call: TRBV24-1
j_call: TRBJ2-1
clone_size: NA
d_call: NA
cdr3_aa: CATSERGSSYNEQFF
cdr3_nt: TGTGCCACCAGTGAGAGGGGGAGCTCCTACAATGAGCAGTTCTTC

v_call: TRBV28
j_call: TRBJ2-7
clone_size: many
d_call: NA
cdr3_aa: CASTEFDSYEQYF
cdr3_nt: TGTGCCAGCACCGAATTCGACTCCTACGAGCAGTACTTC

v_call: TRBV7-8
j_call: TRBJ2-5
clone_size: many
d_call: NA
cdr3_aa: CASSLRVIETQYF
cdr3_nt: TGTGCCAGCAGCTTACGGGTAATAGAGACCCAGTACTTC

v_call: TRBV20-1
j_call: TRBJ1-6
clone_size: few
d_call: NA
cdr3_aa: CSARDLTYQINSPLHF
cdr3_nt: TGCAGTGCTAGAGATTTGACATATCAAATTAATTCACCCCTCCACTTT

v_call: TRBV12-3/TRBV12-4
j_call: TRBJ2-3
clone_size: many
d_call: NA
cdr3_aa: CASSLRQGPDTQYF
cdr3_nt: TGTGCCAGCAGTTTGAGGCAGGGTCCAGATACGCAGTATTTT

v_call: TRBV11-2
j_call: TRBJ2-3
clone_size: NA
d_call: NA
cdr3_aa: CASSHTSDKGTDTQYF
cdr3_nt: TGTGCCAGCAGCCACACGTCCGACAAAGGGACGGATACGCAGTATTTT

v_call: TRBV24-1
j_call: TRBJ2-5
clone_size: few
d_call: NA
cdr3_aa: CATTDSETQYF
cdr3_nt: TGTGCCACCACAGATTCAGAGACCCAGTACTTC

v_call: TRBV12-3/TRBV12-4
j_call: TRBJ2-4
clone_size: many
d_call: NA
cdr3_aa: CASSLGGGPDIQYF
cdr3_nt: TGTGCCAGCAGTTTGGGGGGGGGGCCGGACATTCAGTACTTC

v_call: TRBV4-3
j_call: TRBJ2-1
clone_size: many
d_call: NA
cdr3_aa: CASSQDTSNEQFF
cdr3_nt: TGCGCCAGCAGCCAAGATACGTCCAATGAGCAGTTCTTC

v_call: TRBV12-3/TRBV12-4
j_call: TRBJ1-5
clone_size: few
d_call: TRBD1
cdr3_aa: CASSTRTGVQPQHF
cdr3_nt: TGTGCCAGCAGTACGCGGACAGGGGTACAGCCCCAGCATTTT

v_call: TRBV13
j_call: TRBJ1-5
clone_size: many
d_call: NA
cdr3_aa: CASSSGGGGGVLRQPQHF
cdr3_nt: TGTGCCAGCAGCTCGGGAGGCGGGGGAGGTGTACTAAGACAGCCCCAGCATTTT

v_call: TRBV10-3
j_call: TRBJ2-3
clone_size: many
d_call: TRBD1
cdr3_aa: CAISGRDRGPDTQYF
cdr3_nt: TGTGCCATCAGCGGTCGTGACAGGGGCCCAGATACGCAGTATTTT

v_call: TRBV30
j_call: TRBJ1-2
clone_size: few
d_call: TRBD1
cdr3_aa: CAWSVGQLSGYTF
cdr3_nt: TGTGCCTGGAGCGTGGGACAGTTGAGTGGCTACACCTTC